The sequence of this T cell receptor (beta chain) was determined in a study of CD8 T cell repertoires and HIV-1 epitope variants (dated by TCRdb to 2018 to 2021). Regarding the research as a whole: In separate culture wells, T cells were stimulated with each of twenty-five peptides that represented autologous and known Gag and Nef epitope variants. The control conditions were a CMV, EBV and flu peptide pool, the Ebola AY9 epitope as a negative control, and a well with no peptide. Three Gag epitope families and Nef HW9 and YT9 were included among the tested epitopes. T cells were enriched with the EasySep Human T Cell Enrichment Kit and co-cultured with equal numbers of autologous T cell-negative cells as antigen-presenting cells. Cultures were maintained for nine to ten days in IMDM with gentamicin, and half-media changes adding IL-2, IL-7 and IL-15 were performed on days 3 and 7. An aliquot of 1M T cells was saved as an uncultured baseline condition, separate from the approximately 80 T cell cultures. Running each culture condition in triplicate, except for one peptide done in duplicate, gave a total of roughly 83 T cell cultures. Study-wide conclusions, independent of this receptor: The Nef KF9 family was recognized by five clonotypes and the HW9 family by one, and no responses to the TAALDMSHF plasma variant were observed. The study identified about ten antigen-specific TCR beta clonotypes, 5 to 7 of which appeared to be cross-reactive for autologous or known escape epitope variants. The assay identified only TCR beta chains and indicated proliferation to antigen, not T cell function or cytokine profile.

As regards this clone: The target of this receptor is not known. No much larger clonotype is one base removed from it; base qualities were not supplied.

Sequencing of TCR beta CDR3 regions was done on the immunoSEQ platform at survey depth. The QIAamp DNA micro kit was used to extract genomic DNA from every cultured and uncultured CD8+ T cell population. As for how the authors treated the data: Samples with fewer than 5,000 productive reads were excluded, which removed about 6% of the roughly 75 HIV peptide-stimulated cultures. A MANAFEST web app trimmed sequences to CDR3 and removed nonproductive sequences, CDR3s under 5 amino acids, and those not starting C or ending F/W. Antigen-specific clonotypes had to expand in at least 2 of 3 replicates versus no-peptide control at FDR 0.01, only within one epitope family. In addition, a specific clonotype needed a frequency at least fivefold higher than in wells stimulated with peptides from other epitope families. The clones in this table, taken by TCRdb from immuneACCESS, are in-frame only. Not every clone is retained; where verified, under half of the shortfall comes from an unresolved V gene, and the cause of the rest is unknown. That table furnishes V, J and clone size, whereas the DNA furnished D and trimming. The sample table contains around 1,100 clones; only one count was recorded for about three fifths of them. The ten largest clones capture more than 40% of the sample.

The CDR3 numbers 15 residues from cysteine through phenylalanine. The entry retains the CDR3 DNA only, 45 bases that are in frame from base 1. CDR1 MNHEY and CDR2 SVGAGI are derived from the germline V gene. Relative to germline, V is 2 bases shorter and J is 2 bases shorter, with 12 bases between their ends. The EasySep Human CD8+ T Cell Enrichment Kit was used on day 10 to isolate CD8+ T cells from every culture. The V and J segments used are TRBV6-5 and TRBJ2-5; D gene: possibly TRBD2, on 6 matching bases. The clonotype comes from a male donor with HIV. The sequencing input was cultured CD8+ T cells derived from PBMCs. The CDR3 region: CASSYALARQETQYF. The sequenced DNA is TGTGCCAGCAGTTACGCCCTAGCGAGGCAAGAGACCCAGTACTTC.